A selection of T cell receptor beta chains follows, all from one sample in a study of T cell repertoires in ileal Crohn's disease. TCRdb's table, derived via immunoSEQ multiplex PCR, lists solely in-frame clones and lacks some. This sample has approximately 680 clones, with approximately 97% found just once. Material: ileal tissue. The receptors come from an adult with Crohn's disease. Each CDR3 is given with its conserved first and last residue. Each record gives: D gene, V gene, J gene, clone size, CDR3 protein, CDR3 DNA. D genes are given only for firm matches. Clone size is stated in some rows and not others, as once, few, many or a class when expanded.

D: NA; V: TRBV2; J: TRBJ1-1; size: NA; CDR3: CASKRDGLNTEAFF; DNA: TGTGCCAGCAAACGGGACGGATTGAACACTGAAGCTTTCTTT
D: NA; V: TRBV5-8; J: TRBJ2-3; size: NA; CDR3: CASSLRGSPQGTQYF; DNA: TGTGCCAGCAGCTTGCGGGGGTCCCCACAGGGTACGCAGTATTTT
D: NA; V: TRBV11-2; J: TRBJ1-1; size: NA; CDR3: CASSLLVQSSTEAFF; DNA: TGTGCCAGCAGCTTACTCGTACAGTCGAGCACTGAAGCTTTCTTT
D: NA; V: TRBV18; J: TRBJ2-3; size: NA; CDR3: CASSPPADAGAQYF; DNA: TGTGCCAGCTCACCACCAGCTGACGCCGGGGCGCAGTATTTT
D: TRBD2; V: TRBV15; J: TRBJ2-1; size: NA; CDR3: CATSRGQGTTSGSHEQFF; DNA: TGTGCCACCAGCAGAGGACAGGGGACAACTAGCGGGAGCCATGAGCAGTTCTTC
D: TRBD1; V: TRBV7-8; J: TRBJ1-4; size: once; CDR3: CASSTGQGTATNEKLFF; DNA: TGTGCCAGCAGCACGGGACAGGGGACGGCAACTAATGAAAAACTGTTTTTT
D: NA; V: TRBV7-2; J: TRBJ2-3; size: NA; CDR3: CASSPGASSTDTQYF; DNA: TGTGCCAGCAGCCCCGGGGCTTCTAGCACAGATACGCAGTATTTT
D: NA; V: TRBV4-3; J: TRBJ1-1; size: NA; CDR3: CASTLTETGNTEAFF; DNA: TGCGCCAGCACACTTACTGAGACAGGTAACACTGAAGCTTTCTTT
D: NA; V: TRBV7-3; J: TRBJ2-1; size: NA; CDR3: CASSPGTALNEQFF; DNA: TGTGCCAGCAGCCCCGGGACTGCCCTAAATGAGCAGTTCTTC
D: TRBD2; V: TRBV9; J: TRBJ2-5; size: NA; CDR3: CASSVGGLALQETQYF; DNA: TGTGCCAGCAGCGTAGGGGGACTAGCCCTCCAAGAGACCCAGTACTTC
D: NA; V: TRBV4-3; J: TRBJ1-5; size: once; CDR3: CASSQVTWQPQHF; DNA: TGCGCCAGCAGCCAAGTGACTTGGCAGCCCCAGCATTTT
D: NA; V: TRBV27; J: TRBJ1-5; size: NA; CDR3: CASSYGQNSNQPQHF; DNA: TGTGCCAGCAGTTACGGACAGAATAGCAATCAGCCCCAGCATTTT
D: TRBD2; V: TRBV5-5; J: TRBJ2-1; size: NA; CDR3: CASSLLLLGTSGNNEQFF; DNA: TGTGCCAGCAGCTTGTTGCTTCTGGGGACTAGCGGGAACAATGAGCAGTTCTTC
D: TRBD1; V: TRBV28; J: TRBJ2-2; size: NA; CDR3: CATLQGATGELFF; DNA: TGTGCCACCTTACAGGGGGCCACCGGGGAGCTGTTTTTT
D: NA; V: TRBV10-3; J: TRBJ2-2; size: NA; CDR3: CAISQSIASPGELFF; DNA: TGTGCCATCAGCCAGTCCATCGCCTCCCCTGGGGAGCTGTTTTTT
D: TRBD1; V: TRBV28; J: TRBJ1-4; size: NA; CDR3: CASSPQTGGGEKLFF; DNA: TGTGCCAGCAGTCCACAGACAGGGGGGGGTGAAAAACTGTTTTTT
D: TRBD2; V: TRBV19; J: TRBJ2-1; size: NA; CDR3: CASSIRASGSSYNEQFF; DNA: TGTGCCAGTAGTATAAGGGCTAGCGGTAGCTCCTACAATGAGCAGTTCTTC
D: NA; V: TRBV4-1; J: TRBJ1-1; size: NA; CDR3: CASSRTVNTEAFF; DNA: TGCGCCAGCAGCCGTACAGTGAACACTGAAGCTTTCTTT
D: NA; V: TRBV9; J: TRBJ1-1; size: NA; CDR3: CASSREEGTEAFF; DNA: TGTGCCAGCAGCAGAGAGGAGGGAACTGAAGCTTTCTTT
D: NA; V: TRBV11-2; J: TRBJ1-1; size: NA; CDR3: CASSLLVQSNTEAFF; DNA: TGTGCCAGCAGCTTACTCGTACAGTCGAACACTGAAGCTTTCTTT
D: NA; V: TRBV5-4; J: TRBJ1-1; size: NA; CDR3: CAGWGGVTTEAFF; DNA: TGTGCCGGTTGGGGAGGGGTAACGACTGAAGCTTTCTTT
D: NA; V: TRBV28; J: TRBJ1-1; size: NA; CDR3: CASIGGQTEAFF; DNA: TGTGCCAGCATCGGGGGGCAAACTGAAGCTTTCTTT
D: NA; V: TRBV18; J: TRBJ1-3; size: NA; CDR3: CASSQSTGNSGNTIYF; DNA: TGTGCCAGCTCACAATCGACAGGCAACTCTGGAAACACCATATATTTT
D: TRBD2; V: TRBV10-1; J: TRBJ2-5; size: once; CDR3: CASGPGLAAQETQYF; DNA: TGCGCCAGCGGTCCGGGACTAGCGGCGCAAGAGACCCAGTACTTC
D: NA; V: TRBV6-6; J: TRBJ1-4; size: NA; CDR3: CASSYEGQGRRVFF; DNA: TGTGCCAGCAGTTACGAGGGGCAGGGTCGGAGGGTGTTTTTT
D: NA; V: TRBV18; J: TRBJ2-5; size: NA; CDR3: CASSRVQETQYF; DNA: TGTGCCAGCTCACGGGTACAAGAGACCCAGTACTTC
D: NA; V: TRBV5-4; J: TRBJ2-2; size: NA; CDR3: CASSPEGGRTGELFF; DNA: TGTGCCAGCAGCCCGGAGGGTGGTCGCACCGGGGAGCTGTTTTTT
D: NA; V: TRBV29-1; J: TRBJ1-1; size: NA; CDR3: CSVGGQGNTEAFF; DNA: TGCAGCGTTGGGGGGCAGGGGAACACTGAAGCTTTCTTT
D: NA; V: TRBV25-1; J: TRBJ2-2; size: NA; CDR3: CASNRGNGELFF; DNA: TGTGCCAGCAATCGCGGTAACGGGGAGCTGTTTTTT
D: NA; V: TRBV7-9; J: TRBJ1-3; size: NA; CDR3: CASSLGSAGSGNTIYF; DNA: TGTGCCAGCAGCTTAGGATCGGCAGGGAGTGGAAACACCATATATTTT
D: NA; V: TRBV6-5; J: TRBJ1-4; size: once; CDR3: CASRRFDGKLFF; DNA: TGTGCCAGCAGGCGATTTGACGGAAAACTGTTTTTT
D: NA; V: TRBV29-1; J: TRBJ2-3; size: NA; CDR3: CSATTSTDTQYF; DNA: TGCAGCGCAACTACTAGCACAGATACGCAGTATTTT
D: NA; V: TRBV10-2; J: TRBJ1-1; size: NA; CDR3: CASRSIEIMNTEAFF; DNA: TGCGCCAGCAGATCGATAGAAATAATGAACACTGAAGCTTTCTTT
D: NA; V: TRBV6-5; J: TRBJ1-5; size: once; CDR3: CASSYSEGSKPQHF; DNA: TGTGCCAGCAGTTACTCTGAAGGGAGTAAGCCCCAGCATTTT
D: NA; V: TRBV2; J: TRBJ2-6; size: NA; CDR3: CASSEAGTSGANVLTF; DNA: TGTGCCAGCAGTGAAGCCGGGACGTCTGGGGCCAACGTCCTGACTTTC
D: NA; V: TRBV19; J: TRBJ1-1; size: NA; CDR3: CASTWMNTEAFF; DNA: TGTGCCAGTACGTGGATGAACACTGAAGCTTTCTTT
D: NA; V: TRBV19; J: TRBJ1-5; size: NA; CDR3: CASSPRYREFGPQHF; DNA: TGTGCCAGTAGTCCTAGGTACAGGGAATTCGGGCCCCAGCATTTT
D: NA; V: TRBV7-9; J: TRBJ1-4; size: NA; CDR3: CASSFPSTTNEKLFF; DNA: TGTGCCAGCAGCTTTCCATCGACAACTAATGAAAAACTGTTTTTT
D: NA; V: TRBV9; J: TRBJ2-5; size: NA; CDR3: CASSVGTRQETQYF; DNA: TGTGCCAGCAGCGTAGGGACCCGCCAAGAGACCCAGTACTTC
D: TRBD1; V: TRBV6-5; J: TRBJ1-4; size: NA; CDR3: CASSYGTGLGNEKLFF; DNA: TGTGCCAGCAGTTACGGGACAGGGTTAGGTAATGAAAAACTGTTTTTT
D: NA; V: TRBV9; J: TRBJ1-3; size: NA; CDR3: CASSVAGIGGNTIYF; DNA: TGTGCCAGCAGCGTAGCTGGGATCGGTGGAAACACCATATATTTT
D: NA; V: TRBV7-8; J: TRBJ1-1; size: NA; CDR3: CASSRQREAFF; DNA: TGTGCCAGCAGCCGACAGCGGGAAGCTTTCTTT
D: TRBD2; V: TRBV7-8; J: TRBJ2-1; size: NA; CDR3: CASSSLAGAHNEQFF; DNA: TGTGCCAGCAGCTCCCTAGCGGGTGCTCACAATGAGCAGTTCTTC
D: NA; V: TRBV19; J: TRBJ1-2; size: NA; CDR3: CASTLGREGNYGYTF; DNA: TGTGCCAGTACCCTGGGCAGGGAGGGTAACTATGGCTACACCTTC
D: NA; V: TRBV28; J: TRBJ2-5; size: NA; CDR3: CASSLWGFPGSGIQQGRGETQYF; DNA: TGTGCCAGCAGTTTATGGGGTTTCCCAGGAAGTGGTATTCAACAGGGTCGCGGGGAGACCCAGTACTTC
D: NA; V: TRBV5-5; J: TRBJ2-6; size: NA; CDR3: CASSLPPDVFSGANVLTF; DNA: TGTGCCAGCAGCTTACCCCCGGACGTATTCTCTGGGGCCAACGTCCTGACTTTC
D: TRBD1; V: TRBV5-6; J: TRBJ1-1; size: NA; CDR3: CASSFSGGLLTRNTEAFF; DNA: TGTGCCAGCAGCTTTTCAGGGGGTTTGCTCACGAGGAACACTGAAGCTTTCTTT